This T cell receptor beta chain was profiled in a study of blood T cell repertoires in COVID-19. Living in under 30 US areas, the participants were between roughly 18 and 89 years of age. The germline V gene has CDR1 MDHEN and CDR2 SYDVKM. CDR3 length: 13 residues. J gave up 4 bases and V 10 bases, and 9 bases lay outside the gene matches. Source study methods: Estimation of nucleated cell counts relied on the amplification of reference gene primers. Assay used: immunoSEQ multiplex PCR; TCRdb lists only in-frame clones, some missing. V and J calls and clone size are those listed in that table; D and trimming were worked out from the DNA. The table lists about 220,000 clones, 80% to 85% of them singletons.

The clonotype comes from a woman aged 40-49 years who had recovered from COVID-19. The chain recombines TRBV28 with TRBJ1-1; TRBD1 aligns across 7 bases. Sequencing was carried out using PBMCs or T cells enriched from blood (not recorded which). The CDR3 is CAKTRGQGTEAFF. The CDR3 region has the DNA TGTGCCAAGACGAGGGGGCAGGGCACTGAAGCTTTCTTT.